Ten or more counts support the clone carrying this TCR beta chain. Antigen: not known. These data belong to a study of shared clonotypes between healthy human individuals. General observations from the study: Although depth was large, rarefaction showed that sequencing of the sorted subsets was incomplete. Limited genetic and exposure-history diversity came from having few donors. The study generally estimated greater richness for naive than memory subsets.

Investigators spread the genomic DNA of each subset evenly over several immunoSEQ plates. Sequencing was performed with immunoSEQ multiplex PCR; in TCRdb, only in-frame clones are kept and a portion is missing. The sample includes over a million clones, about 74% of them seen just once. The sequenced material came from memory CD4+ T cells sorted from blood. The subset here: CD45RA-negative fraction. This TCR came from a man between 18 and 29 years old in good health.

The CDR3 here is CASSELAGAPYEQYF. CDR3 bases: TGTGCCAGCAGTGAACTAGCGGGAGCTCCCTACGAGCAGTACTTC. The chain couples TRBV6-1 to TRBJ2-7; TRBD2 aligns across 10 bases. This CDR3 is built from 15 residues. Losses at the gene ends were 2 bases for V and 2 bases for J; bases not matched to a gene: 3. Germline V lookup: CDR1 MNHNS, CDR2 SASEGT.